The clone carrying this T cell receptor (beta chain) came up once. Its antigen remains unknown. Profiled with immunoSEQ multiplex PCR; TCRdb holds only in-frame clones, not every one. The sample holds fewer than 350,000 clones; over 75% are singletons and the top ten take roughly 17%. From germline, CDR1 is SGDLS and CDR2 YYNGEE. After removal of 4 bases from V and 2 bases from J, the junction contained 4 bases not matched to a gene. The CDR3 runs 16 residues. This sample was taken from a study of shared clonotypes between healthy human individuals. Points from the study as a whole: Relative to their counterparts shared across all four donors, non-shared clonotypes exhibited diminished generation probabilities.

Source material: memory CD8+ T cells sorted from blood. Subset specified: CD45RO+ cells pooled with CCR7-negative TemRA cells. The V gene is TRBV9, the J gene TRBJ2-3; the match to TRBD2 covers 13 bases. This receptor was taken from a man younger than 30 in good health. CDR3 coding DNA: TGTGCCAGCAGCCAGACTAGCGGGGGGTACACAGATACGCAGTATTTT. Translating it yields CASSQTSGGYTDTQYF.